This TCR beta chain was identified during a study of shared clonotypes between healthy human individuals. V was trimmed by 6 bases and J by 4 bases, leaving 10 bases between them. The CDR3 consists of 12 residues. Germline CDR1 is SNHLY and CDR2 is FYNNEI. Naive CD8 cells lacked CD45RO and underwent positive selection for CCR7, leaving out terminally differentiated effector memory CD45RA+ cells. Measured with immunoSEQ multiplex PCR; TCRdb has only the in-frame clones, and not every one. The sample contains about 2.1 million clones, roughly 93% of which appear only once. This rearrangement joins TRBV2 to TRBJ2-7; D ambiguous. This receptor was identified in a man aged 18 to 35 in good health. Some clones in this sample may be carry-over from other donors' samples. The sequenced sample was naive CD8+ T cells from PBMCs. CDR3 DNA: TGTGCCAGCAGCCCATCCCTGTACGAGCAGTACTTC. This sequence encodes CASSPSLYEQYF. The whole variable domain, remainder taken from reference TRBV2 and TRBJ2-7, is EPEVTQTPSHQVTQMGQEVILRCVPISNHLYFYWYRQILGQKVEFLVSFYNNEISEKSEIFDDQFSVERPDGSNFTLKIRSTKLEDSAMYFCASSPSLYEQYFGPGTRLTVT.